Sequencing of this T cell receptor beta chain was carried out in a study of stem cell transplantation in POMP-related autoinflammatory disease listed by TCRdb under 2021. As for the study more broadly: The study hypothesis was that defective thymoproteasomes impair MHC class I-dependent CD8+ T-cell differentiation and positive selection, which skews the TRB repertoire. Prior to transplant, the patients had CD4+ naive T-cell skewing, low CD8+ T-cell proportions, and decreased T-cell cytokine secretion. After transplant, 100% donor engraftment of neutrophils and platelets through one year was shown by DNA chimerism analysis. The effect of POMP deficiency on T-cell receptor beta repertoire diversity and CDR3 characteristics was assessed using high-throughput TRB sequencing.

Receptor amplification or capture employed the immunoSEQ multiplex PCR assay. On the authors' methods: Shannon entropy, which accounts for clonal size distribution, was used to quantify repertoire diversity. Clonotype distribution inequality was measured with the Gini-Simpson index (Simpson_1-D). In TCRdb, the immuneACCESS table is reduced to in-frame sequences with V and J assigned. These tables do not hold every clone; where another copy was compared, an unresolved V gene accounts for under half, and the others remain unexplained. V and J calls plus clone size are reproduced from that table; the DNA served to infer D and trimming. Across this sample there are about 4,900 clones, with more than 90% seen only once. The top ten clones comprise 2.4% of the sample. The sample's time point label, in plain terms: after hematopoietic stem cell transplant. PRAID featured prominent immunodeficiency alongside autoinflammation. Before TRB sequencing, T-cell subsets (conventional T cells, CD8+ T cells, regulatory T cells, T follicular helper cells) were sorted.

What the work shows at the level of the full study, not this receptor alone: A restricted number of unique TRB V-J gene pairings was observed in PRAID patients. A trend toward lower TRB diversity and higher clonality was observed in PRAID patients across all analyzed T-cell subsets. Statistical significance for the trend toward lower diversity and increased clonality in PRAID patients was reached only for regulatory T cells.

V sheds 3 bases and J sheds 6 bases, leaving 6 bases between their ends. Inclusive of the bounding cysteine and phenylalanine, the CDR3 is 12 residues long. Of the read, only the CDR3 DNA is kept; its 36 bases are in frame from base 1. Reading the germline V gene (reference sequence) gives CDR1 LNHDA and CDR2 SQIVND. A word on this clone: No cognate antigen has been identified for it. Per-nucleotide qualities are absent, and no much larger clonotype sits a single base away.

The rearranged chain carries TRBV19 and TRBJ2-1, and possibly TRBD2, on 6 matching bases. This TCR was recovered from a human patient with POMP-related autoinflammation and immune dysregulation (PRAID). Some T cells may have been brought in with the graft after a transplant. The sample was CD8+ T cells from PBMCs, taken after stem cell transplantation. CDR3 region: CASSMGGNEQFF. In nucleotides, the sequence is TGTGCCAGTAGTATGGGAGGCAATGAGCAGTTCTTC. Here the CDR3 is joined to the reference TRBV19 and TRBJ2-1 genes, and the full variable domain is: DGGITQSPKYLFRKEGQNVTLSCEQNLNHDAMYWYRQDPGQGLRLIYYSQIVNDFQKGDIAEGYSVSREKKESFPLTVTSAQKNPTAFYLCASSMGGNEQFFGPGTRLTVL.